One and the same sample provided the 22 T cell receptor beta chains below, sequenced in a study of identical twins. Using its own MiXCR run on the 5' RACE reads, TCRdb lists one record per CDR3 protein. The table has roughly 630,000 distinct CDR3 sequences, just over 7% seen once. This sample also belongs to another study, concerning yellow fever vaccine responses in identical twins.

Input material: PBMCs. Receptors were obtained from a woman younger than 35 in good health.

This clonotype has at least ten counts. This chain links TRBV6-2 or TRBV6-3 with TRBJ1-5, with D uncertain. The V end lost 3 bases, the J end lost 4 bases, and 16 bases lay between the germline ends. Germline CDR1 MNHEY, CDR2 SVGEGT. The CDR3 is 16 residues long. This CDR3 reads CASSYQASAGNQPQHF. The CDR3 bases are TGTGCCAGCAGTTATCAGGCCTCTGCTGGGAATCAGCCCCAGCATTTT.

This clonotype was detected only a few times. The chain uses TRBV12-3 or TRBV12-4 and TRBJ2-5, with D possibly TRBD2 on 6 matching bases. The CDR3 consists of 16 residues. V gave up 7 bases and J gave up 6 bases, with 24 bases separating them. CDR3 nucleotides: TGTGCCAGCACCCTTCGGGCGAGCGGGTACTCTAAGACCCAGTACTTC. Its translation: CASTLRASGYSKTQYF.

This clonotype appeared a few times. The chain combines TRBV5-6 with TRBJ2-1, with D possibly TRBD1 on 6 matching bases. The V end was cut by 5 bases, the J end by 10 bases, with 13 bases between. CDR1 and CDR2 from the germline V gene are SGHDT and YYEEEE. This CDR3 region has 12 residues. DNA for the CDR3: TGTGCCAGCAGTCGGGACACTCGAGAGCAGTTCTTC. This codes for CASSRDTREQFF.

The gene calls are TRBV12-3 or TRBV12-4 and TRBJ1-2, with D tentatively TRBD1 (5 bases). CDR3 length equals 17 residues. The V end lost 5 bases, the J end lost 3 bases, and 22 bases lay between the germline ends. CDR3 sequence: CASSLGEGRAFYYGYTF. Here the CDR3 DNA reads TGTGCCAGCAGTCTAGGCGAGGGCAGGGCGTTTTACTATGGCTACACCTTC.

This chain joins TRBV15 and TRBJ2-3; 15 bases map to TRBD2. V was clipped by 4 bases and J by 4 bases; unmatched bases: 3. Germline V gene lookup returns CDR1 LNHNV and CDR2 YYDKDF (reference sequence). This CDR3 has 16 residues. The CDR3 region is CATSTWTSGRADTQYF. The CDR3 region has the DNA TGTGCCACCAGCACTTGGACTAGCGGGAGGGCAGATACGCAGTATTTT.

The V and J genes are TRBV5-5 and TRBJ2-2, with 8 bases identical to TRBD2. CDR3 length equals 16 residues. Germline lookup yields CDR1 SGHKS and CDR2 YYEKEE (reference sequence). V shed 3 bases and J 6 bases; nucleotides not matched to a gene: 10. The CDR3 region is CASSSPSGPWSGELFF. CDR3 in DNA: TGTGCCAGCAGCTCCCCTAGCGGGCCCTGGTCCGGGGAGCTGTTTTTT.

This clonotype appeared many times. The chain couples TRBV3-1 to TRBJ1-3; D unresolved. The CDR3 contains 20 residues. The germline V gene has CDR1 LGHDT and CDR2 YNNKEL (reference sequence). Trimming cost V 1 base and J 0 bases, with 22 bases left between them. In DNA, the CDR3 is TGTGCCAGCAGCCAAGGTCGGTGGGTCGCGAACTCTAGCTCTGGAAACACCATATATTTT. As protein: CASSQGRWVANSSSGNTIYF.

This clonotype was detected ten times or more. This chain links TRBV20-1 with TRBJ1-3, with D unclear. This CDR3 has 13 amino acids. Germline values: CDR1 DFQATT, CDR2 SNEGSKA (reference sequence). The germline V and J ends were trimmed by 0 bases and 0 bases, with 3 bases remaining between them. CDR3 coding DNA: TGCAGTGCTAGAGACAGCTCTGGAAACACCATATATTTT. It yields the protein CSARDSSGNTIYF.

The rearrangement joins TRBV29-1 to TRBJ2-7; 9 bases align to TRBD1. The CDR3 length is 14 residues. The trim removed 4 bases at V and 6 bases at J, leaving 10 bases unmatched. The V gene's germline CDR1 is SQVTM and CDR2 ANQGSEA. The CDR3 loop is CSVGTGTGSGEQYV. The CDR3 bases are TGCAGCGTTGGGACCGGGACAGGGTCTGGCGAGCAGTACGTC.

The chain is built from TRBV19 and TRBJ1-1; tentative D call: TRBD1 (6 bases). Germline assignment: CDR1 LNHDA and CDR2 SQIVND (reference sequence). This CDR3 is 13 amino acids long. V shed 5 bases and J shed 5 bases, with 12 bases lying between them. The CDR3 DNA sequence: TGTGCCAGTAGTGAGTCCAGGGGAACTGAAGCTTTCTTT. It codes for CASSESRGTEAFF.

The chain employs TRBV29-1 and TRBJ2-3; 9 nucleotides match TRBD2. The trim removed 6 bases at V and 0 bases at J, leaving 10 bases unmatched. From germline, CDR1 is SQVTM and CDR2 ANQGSEA. The CDR3 spans 16 residues. The CDR3 region is CSVLSGGTTSTDTQYF. The CDR3 nucleotides read TGCAGCGTCCTAAGCGGGGGGACAACTAGCACAGATACGCAGTATTTT.

This clonotype came up a few times. The chain has TRBV12-3 or TRBV12-4 and TRBJ2-7; TRBD1 might be the D (8 bases). The CDR3 extends over 16 amino acids. Between the trimmed V and J ends, which lost 3 bases and 4 bases, there was a span of 19 bases. CDR3 protein: CASSFPQQGGKYEQYF. The CDR3, as DNA: TGTGCCAGCAGTTTCCCCCAACAGGGGGGGAAGTACGAGCAGTACTTC.

A remark on this clonotype: A much larger clone differs from this one at a single base, so this may be a read error. The chain uses TRBV5-1 and TRBJ1-2; D remains unclear. Germline V lookup: CDR1 SGHRS, CDR2 YFSETQ. The CDR3 is 9 amino acids. The CDR3 sequence: CTSTTGYTF. The CDR3 coding sequence is TGCACCAGTACCACGGGTTACACCTTC.

This clonotype was picked up many times. The rearrangement links TRBV12-3 or TRBV12-4 to TRBJ2-3; TRBD2 agrees at 7 bases. Trimming removed 1 base from V and 2 bases from J; junction bases left unmatched: 6. The length of the CDR3 is 16 residues. The CDR3 here is CASSLGSGASTDTQYF. In nucleotides, the CDR3 is TGTGCCAGCAGTTTAGGCAGCGGGGCCTCCACAGATACGCAGTATTTT.

Ten or more counts support this clonotype. The chain joins TRBV7-2 to TRBJ1-1, with unresolved D. This CDR3 region has 13 residues. Trimming stripped 2 bases from V and 4 bases from J, with 8 bases between. Germline V gene sequence: CDR1 SGHTA, CDR2 FQGNSA. The CDR3 coding sequence is TGTGCCAGCAGCTTAAGCGTGGGCACTGAAGCTTTCTTT. This codes for CASSLSVGTEAFF. Based on the CDR3 plus reference TRBV7-2 and TRBJ1-1, the full variable domain is GAGVSQSPSNKVTEKGKDVELRCDPISGHTALYWYRQSLGQGLEFLIYFQGNSAPDKSGLPSDRFSAERTGGSVSTLTIQRTQQEDSAVYLCASSLSVGTEAFFGQGTRLTVV.

V and J are TRBV7-6 and TRBJ1-1; the D is unclear. Germline assignment: CDR1 SGHVS and CDR2 FNYEAQ. The CDR3 totals 14 residues. Trimming took 1 base from V and 3 from J, leaving 9 bases between them. CDR3 nucleotide sequence: TGTGCCAGCAGCTTAGGAGTCCGGTACACTGAAGCTTTCTTT. This translates into CASSLGVRYTEAFF. The full variable domain, rest sourced from reference TRBV7-6 and TRBJ1-1, is GAGVSQSPRYKVTKRGQDVALRCDPISGHVSLYWYRQALGQGPEFLTYFNYEAQQDKSGLPNDRFSAERPEGSISTLTIQRTEQRDSAMYRCASSLGVRYTEAFFGQGTRLTVV.

The CDR3 is CASTGTGGGYEQYF. CDR3 in DNA: TGTGCCAGCACCGGGACAGGGGGCGGATACGAGCAGTACTTC. The chain links TRBV27 to TRBJ2-7; 12 nucleotides align to TRBD1. The CDR3 extends over 14 amino acids. Germline V gene data show CDR1 as MNHEY and CDR2 as SMNVEV (reference sequence). V lost 7 bases to trimming and J lost 4 bases; unmatched junction nucleotides: 5.

The V gene is TRBV28, the J gene TRBJ2-5; D gene uncertain. The CDR3 runs to 14 residues. Germline V gene lookup returns CDR1 MDHEN and CDR2 SYDVKM. Deletions cut 2 bases from V and 2 bases from J, with 9 bases between. The CDR3: CASSLPFSQETQYF. CDR3 DNA sequence: TGTGCCAGCAGTTTACCATTTTCTCAAGAGACCCAGTACTTC. The variable domain in full, completed from reference TRBV28 and TRBJ2-5, reads DVKVTQSSRYLVKRTGEKVFLECVQDMDHENMFWYRQDPGLGLRLIYFSYDVKMKEKGDIPEGYSVSREKKERFSLILESASTNQTSMYLCASSLPFSQETQYFGPGTRLLVL.

V gene TRBV7-2 combines with J gene TRBJ1-4, with a weak D call TRBD1 (5 bases). CDR3 size: 15 residues. Germline CDR1 SGHTA, CDR2 FQGNSA. Trimming left V 1 base short and J 7 bases short, with 13 bases between. CDR3 protein: CASSLVSGVIEKLFF. CDR3 bases: TGTGCCAGCAGCTTAGTTTCGGGGGTTATTGAAAAACTGTTTTTT.

This clonotype was detected ten times or more. The chain employs TRBV5-1 and TRBJ1-4, with D tentatively TRBD1 (6 bases). From germline, CDR1 is SGHRS and CDR2 YFSETQ. The V gene lost 4 bases and the J gene lost 1 base, with 11 bases spanning the gap. The length of the CDR3 is 15 residues. CDR3 nucleotides: TGCGCCAGCAGCCCGGCGACAGGAACTAATGAAAAACTGTTTTTT. Amino acid sequence: CASSPATGTNEKLFF.

In its sample, this clonotype was seen many times. The chain employs TRBV12-3 or TRBV12-4 and TRBJ2-1; tentative D call: TRBD2 (6 bases). This CDR3 has 16 amino acids. Deletions cut 1 base from V and 2 bases from J, with 12 bases between. CDR3 nucleotides: TGTGCCAGCAGTTTAGACGGGAGTGGAGCCTACAATGAGCAGTTCTTC. Amino acid sequence: CASSLDGSGAYNEQFF.

This clonotype was counted a few times. This chain uses TRBV20-1 with TRBJ1-5, with D hard to call. This CDR3 region has 12 residues. V lost 2 bases and J 5 bases, leaving 7 bases between the germline ends. The V gene's germline CDR1 is DFQATT and CDR2 SNEGSKA (reference sequence). CDR3 nucleotides: TGCAGTGCTAGACCCTCGGATCAGCCCCAGCATTTT. It codes for CSARPSDQPQHF.